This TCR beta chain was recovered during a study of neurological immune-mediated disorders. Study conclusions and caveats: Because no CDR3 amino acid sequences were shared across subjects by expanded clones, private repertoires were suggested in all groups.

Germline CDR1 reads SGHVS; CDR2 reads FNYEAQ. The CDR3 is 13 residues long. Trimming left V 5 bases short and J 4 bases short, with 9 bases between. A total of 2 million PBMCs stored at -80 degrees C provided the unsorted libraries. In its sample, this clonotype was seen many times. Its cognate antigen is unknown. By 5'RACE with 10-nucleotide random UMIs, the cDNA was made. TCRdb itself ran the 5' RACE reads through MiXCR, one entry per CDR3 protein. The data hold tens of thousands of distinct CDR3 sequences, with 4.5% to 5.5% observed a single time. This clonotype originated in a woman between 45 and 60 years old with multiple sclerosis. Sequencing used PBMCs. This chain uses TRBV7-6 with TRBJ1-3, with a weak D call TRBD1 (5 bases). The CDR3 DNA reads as TGTGCCAGCAGCACGACAGTGGGAAACACCATATATTTT. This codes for CASSTTVGNTIYF.